In its sample, the clone carrying this TCR beta chain was seen a few times. The data originate from a study of T-cell memory formation after mild COVID-19. MiXCR, applied by TCRdb to the 5' RACE reads, yields one record per CDR3 protein. The sample shows approximately 480,000 distinct CDR3 sequences, about 20% of them seen only once. Material for sequencing was PBMCs or a T cell subset sorted from them (not recorded which). This clonotype originated in an adult woman who had mild COVID-19 (a few samples of this study predate the infection). Cell type and time point are not known.

The CDR3 DNA reads as TGCAGTGCGTTCCAGGGGGGACCCAATACGCAGTATTTT. Amino acids: CSAFQGGPNTQYF. The genes are TRBV20-1 and TRBJ2-3; D is possibly TRBD1 (7 bases). CDR3 length equals 13 residues. In germline, CDR1 is DFQATT, CDR2 SNEGSKA (reference sequence). V shed 6 bases and J shed 7 bases, with 17 bases lying between them.